The 18 T cell receptor beta chains below were found in one sample sequenced in a study of T cells in women clearing cervical HPV infection. Measured with immunoSEQ multiplex PCR; TCRdb has only the in-frame clones, and not every one. The table counts approximately 31,000 clones; 4.2% lies in the top ten. The source material was blood buffy coat. The receptors derive from a woman between 18 and 75 years old with a cervical HPV16 infection that either progressed to CIN3+ or cleared (not recorded which).

Concerning this clone: The read gets to within 3 residues of the CDR3 end, and the germline J gene fills in the rest. The genes are TRBV28 and TRBJ1-5; TRBD1 matches at 9 bases. Germline loops: CDR1 MDHEN, CDR2 SYDVKM. Trimming took 3 bases from V and 0 from J; bases not matched to a gene: 9. This CDR3 region has 18 residues. The sequenced part of the CDR3 DNA is TGTGCCAGCAGTTTGGGGACAGGGCTGGGATATAGCAATCAGCCC. Encoded protein: CASSLGTGLGYSNQP. The entire CDR3 protein is CASSLGTGLGYSNQPQHF.

Remarks on this clone: The read is 3 residues too short to cover the CDR3 end, so that end is filled in from the germline J gene. The chain recombines TRBV2 with TRBJ1-1, with D unclear. The V end lost 2 bases, the J end lost 1 base, and 8 bases lay between the germline ends. This CDR3 has 14 residues. Germline V gene lookup returns CDR1 SNHLY and CDR2 FYNNEI. CDR3 DNA (partial): TGTGCCAGCAGTGAAACAAGACAGAACACTGAA. Encoded protein: CASSETRQNTE. The CDR3 in its entirety is CASSETRQNTEAFF.

Concerning this clone itself: Relative to the germline gene, one junction end is altered; a read error may explain this. The read falls 3 residues short of the CDR3 end, and the missing part is taken from the germline J gene. The chain carries TRBV4-2 and TRBJ2-7; weak D call: TRBD1 (6 bases). The CDR3 is 16 amino acids. Germline lookup yields CDR1 LGHNA and CDR2 YNFKEQ. CDR3: CASSQGLVAGEYEQYF. The DNA read from the CDR3 is TGCGCCAGCAGCCAAGGTCTCGTCGCAGGGGAGTACGAG.

About this clone: The missing CDR3 end, 3 residues past where the read stops, is filled in from the germline J gene. The chain links TRBV5-1 to TRBJ1-1, with D uncertain. Germline CDR1 and CDR2: SGHRS and YFSETQ. The ends were cut back, 3 bases at V and 5 bases at J, with 11 bases in the middle. The CDR3 covers 13 residues. The CDR3 sequence is CASSWATGTEAFF. CDR3 DNA, as far as it was read: TGCGCCAGCAGCTGGGCCACGGGGACTGAA.

The CDR3 DNA, read in part, is TGCAGTGCTAGGGGACAGGGGGGGTCTTCCTACGAG. This encodes CSARGQGGSSYE. The entire CDR3 protein is CSARGQGGSSYEQYF. The rearrangement uses TRBV20-1 and TRBJ2-7; TRBD1 matches 11 bases. The CDR3 is cut off 3 residues early in the read; its end comes from the germline J gene. The CDR3 loop spans 15 amino acids. V was pared by 3 bases and J by 1 base, with 5 bases of the junction left unmatched. Germline V gene lookup returns CDR1 DFQATT and CDR2 SNEGSKA (reference sequence).

As to this clone: Read data end 3 residues before the CDR3 end; the end is taken from the germline J gene. The chain uses TRBV2 and TRBJ2-2; 11 bases fit TRBD1. The CDR3 length is 17 residues. V lost 7 bases and J lost 5; bases outside the gene matches: 12. Germline V gene data show CDR1 as SNHLY and CDR2 as FYNNEI. This CDR3 reads CASTRTGGAGRTGELFF. CDR3 DNA, as far as it was read: TGTGCCAGCACCCGGACAGGGGGCGCCGGAAGGACCGGGGAG.

In regard to this clone: The sequence runs out 3 residues before the end of the CDR3; the remainder is reconstructed from the germline J gene. The J gene is TRBJ2-7, the V gene TRBV15, with D tentatively TRBD1 (5 bases). Germline values: CDR1 LNHNV, CDR2 YYDKDF (reference sequence). V lost 0 bases, J lost 3 bases, and 6 bases lay in between. The CDR3 runs to 13 residues. The CDR3 is CATSRERGYEQYF. Partial CDR3 DNA: TGTGCCACCAGCAGAGAAAGGGGCTACGAG.

With regard to this clone: Read coverage stops 3 residues before the CDR3 terminus; the germline J gene supplies the remainder. This chain links TRBV29-1 with TRBJ1-2, with 7 bases lining up with TRBD1. This CDR3 spans 13 amino acids. Germline lookup yields CDR1 SQVTM and CDR2 ANQGSEA. The CDR3 DNA, read in part, is TGCAGCGCGCGGAAGACAGGGCCTTGGGGC. Its protein product is CSARKTGPWG. The full-length CDR3 reads as CSARKTGPWGYTF. The complete variable domain, with remaining parts taken from reference TRBV29-1 and TRBJ1-2, reads SAVISQKPSRDICQRGTSLTIQCQVDSQVTMMFWYRQQPGQSLTLIATANQGSEATYESGFVIDKFPISRPNLTFSTLTVSNMSPEDSSIYLCSARKTGPWGYTFGSGTRLTVV.

As to this clone: With the read ending 3 residues before the CDR3 end, the germline J gene is used to fill in that end. The chain joins TRBV2 to TRBJ1-4; tentative D call: TRBD1 (6 bases). V was cut by 7 bases and J by 5 bases, with 17 bases left in between. Germline V gives CDR1 SNHLY, CDR2 FYNNEI. The CDR3 has 15 residues. Partial CDR3 DNA: TGTGCCAGCAACCGGGCGGACAGAAAAAATGAAAAA. Amino acids: CASNRADRKNEK. From start to end, the CDR3 is CASNRADRKNEKLFF. Drawing the rest from reference TRBV2 and TRBJ1-4, the complete variable domain is EPEVTQTPSHQVTQMGQEVILRCVPISNHLYFYWYRQILGQKVEFLVSFYNNEISEKSEIFDDQFSVERPDGSNFTLKIRSTKLEDSAMYFCASNRADRKNEKLFFGSGTQLSVL.

Details on this clone: The sequence runs out 3 residues before the end of the CDR3; the remainder is reconstructed from the germline J gene. The rearrangement links TRBV18 to TRBJ2-2, with D possibly matching TRBD2 (6 bases). Per the germline V gene, CDR1 is KGHSH and CDR2 is LQKENI. The V end lost 0 bases, the J end lost 7 bases, and 18 bases lay between the germline ends. CDR3 length equals 17 residues. Incomplete CDR3 DNA: TGTGCCAGCTCACCACCGGGGACGGGGGTGACCGGCGGGGAG. This gives the protein CASSPPGTGVTGGE. In full, the CDR3 reads CASSPPGTGVTGGELFF.

For this clone: The CDR3 is cut off 3 residues early in the read; its end comes from the germline J gene. The V call is TRBV6-2 or TRBV6-3, the J call TRBJ1-6; 7 bases line up with TRBD1. Looked up from germline, CDR1 is MNHEY and CDR2 is SVGEGT. Losses at the gene ends were 6 bases for V and 10 bases for J; bases not matched to a gene: 15. The CDR3 is 16 amino acids. The CDR3 DNA, read in part, is TGTGCCAGCAGGTCTACGGGACAGACCTACAGGTCACCC. It codes for CASRSTGQTYRSP. The entire CDR3 protein reads CASRSTGQTYRSPLHF.

Concerning this clone: The read gets to within 3 residues of the CDR3 end, and the germline J gene fills in the rest. This chain connects TRBV7-9 to TRBJ2-7; 7 bases match TRBD2. Unmatched junction bases numbered 9, after V lost 5 bases and J lost 5 bases. CDR1 and CDR2 (germline): SEHNR, FQNEAQ (reference sequence). The CDR3 has 14 amino acids. The covered CDR3 bases are TGTGCCAGCAGCCTCGGGGGAGGGCCGAACGAG. Translating gives CASSLGGGPNE. The whole CDR3 is CASSLGGGPNEQYF.

Points on this clone: Read sequence stops 3 residues before the CDR3 end, and the germline J gene provides the missing end. This chain connects TRBV7-9 to TRBJ1-2; 7 nucleotides line up with TRBD1. This CDR3 has 15 amino acids. Germline V gives CDR1 SEHNR, CDR2 FQNEAQ (reference sequence). CDR3 sequence: CASSLNDRERYGYTF. Incomplete CDR3 DNA: TGTGCCAGCAGCCTAAATGACAGGGAGAGGTACGGC.

Comments on this clone: The CDR3 end is not reached by the read, which stops 3 residues before it; the germline J gene fills it in. This chain connects TRBV19 to TRBJ2-1; 10 nucleotides agree with TRBD2. The CDR3 length is 17 residues. The V gene's germline CDR1 is LNHDA and CDR2 SQIVND (reference sequence). With V trimmed by 3 bases and J by 4 bases, 9 bases remained unmatched. The CDR3 bases that were read are TGTGCCAGTAGTATCACGGCTAGCGGGGGTCGATACAATGAG. This codes for CASSITASGGRYNE. The full-length CDR3 reads as CASSITASGGRYNEQFF.

With respect to this clone: The read terminates 3 residues ahead of where the CDR3 ends, so the germline J gene completes it. The chain recombines TRBV5-1 with TRBJ2-1; 8 bases agree with TRBD1. CDR3 size: 15 residues. The V segment lost 4 bases and the J segment 6 bases; nucleotides outside the gene matches: 9. From germline, CDR1 is SGHRS and CDR2 YFSETQ. The CDR3 protein is CASSTQGEVFNEQFF. The CDR3 DNA, read in part, is TGCGCCAGCAGCACACAGGGGGAGGTCTTCAATGAG.

Comment on this clone: The read ends 3 residues early relative to the CDR3; the germline J gene fills the gap. The chain employs TRBV7-9 and TRBJ1-1, with D uncertain. The CDR3 covers 15 residues. The germline V and J ends were trimmed by 1 base and 2 bases, with 11 bases remaining between them. Germline CDR1 SEHNR, CDR2 FQNEAQ (reference sequence). The part of the CDR3 DNA that was read is TGTGCCAGCAGCTTAGAGGTTCACGTAAACACTGAA. Translation: CASSLEVHVNTE. The CDR3 reads in full as CASSLEVHVNTEAFF.

In the case of this clone: The CDR3 end is not reached by the read, which stops 3 residues before it; the germline J gene fills it in. J is TRBJ2-7 and V is TRBV5-6; a possible D gene is TRBD2 (5 bases). The V gene's germline CDR1 is SGHDT and CDR2 YYEEEE. Between the trimmed V and J ends, which lost 2 bases and 5 bases, there was a span of 17 bases. There are 15 residues in the CDR3. The sequenced part of the CDR3 DNA is TGTGCCAGCAGCTTTGTGCAGTTGCGGGCTCACGAG. It yields the protein CASSFVQLRAHE. The whole CDR3 reads CASSFVQLRAHEQYF.

Regarding this clone: Germline and junction disagree at one end, which may indicate a read error. The CDR3 is cut off 3 residues early in the read; its end comes from the germline J gene. The chain uses TRBV4-2 and TRBJ1-4; weak D call: TRBD1 (6 bases). The CDR3 has 18 residues. Germline CDR1 reads LGHNA; CDR2 reads YNFKEQ. CDR3 bases read: TGCGCCAGCAGCCCACCCCCGGGACAAGTTGCAACTAATGAAAAA. This translates into CASSPPPGQVATNEK. The complete CDR3 sequence is CASSPPPGQVATNEKLFF.